Listed below are T cell receptor beta chains from one sample, sequenced in a study of naive and memory T cell subsets. TCRdb redid the calling of the UMI-ligation and nested PCR reads with MiXCR, one entry per CDR3 protein. In the table there are over 25,000 distinct CDR3 sequences, around a tenth of which are singletons. The source material was effector memory CD4+ T cells from blood. All receptors derive from a human donor in good health. CDR3s include the opening cysteine and the closing phenylalanine or tryptophan. The D gene is left open where the match is weak. Clone size is shown for a subset of rows, as once, few, many or a class of expanded clone.

TRBJ1-2 | 17 | few | . | TRBV6-5 | CASSSTSGTSTQNGYTF | TGTGCCAGCAGCTCGACCTCGGGGACAAGCACTCAGAATGGCTACACCTTC
TRBJ1-4 | 14 | many | . | TRBV6-6 | CASSYSRTANGVFF | TGTGCCAGCAGTTACTCGCGGACAGCAAATGGGGTGTTTTTT
TRBJ1-6 | 12 | few | . | TRBV12-3/TRBV12-4 | CASSSQNSPLHF | TGTGCCAGCAGTTCCCAAAATTCACCCCTCCACTTT
TRBJ1-5 | 16 | medium-sized | . | TRBV12-3/TRBV12-4 | CASSLDFARGGQPQHF | TGTGCCAGCAGTTTAGATTTTGCCCGCGGGGGTCAGCCCCAGCATTTT
TRBJ2-1 | 17 | many | TRBD2 | TRBV6-5 | CASSYSSIAGEVNEQFF | TGTGCCAGCAGTTACTCTAGTATAGCGGGAGAGGTTAATGAGCAGTTCTTC
TRBJ2-1 | 14 | . | . | TRBV20-1 | CSARDYRVLNEQFF | TGCAGTGCTAGAGATTACAGAGTTCTCAATGAGCAGTTCTTC
TRBJ1-6 | 16 | many | TRBD1 | TRBV7-9 | CASSLGQGFYNSPLHF | TGTGCCAGCAGCTTAGGACAGGGATTCTATAATTCACCCCTCCACTTT
TRBJ2-3 | 12 | . | . | TRBV5-1 | CASSLARDTQYF | TGCGCCAGCAGCTTGGCGCGCGATACGCAGTATTTT
TRBJ2-7 | 14 | . | . | TRBV4-3 | CASSPTGIRYEQYF | TGCGCCAGCAGCCCGACAGGAATCCGCTACGAGCAGTACTTC
TRBJ1-1 | 12 | medium-sized | TRBD1 | TRBV29-1 | CSAGDSNTEAFF | TGCAGCGCGGGGGACAGTAACACTGAAGCTTTCTTT
TRBJ1-1 | 12 | . | . | TRBV7-3 | CASSDPNTEAFF | TGTGCCAGCAGCGATCCGAACACTGAAGCTTTCTTT
TRBJ2-7 | 17 | many | TRBD2 | TRBV7-2 | CASSFWAFGTNSYEQYF | TGTGCCAGCAGCTTTTGGGCATTCGGGACTAACTCCTACGAGCAGTACTTC
TRBJ1-1 | 15 | many | . | TRBV21-1 | CASSKGSLLNTEAFF | TGTGCCAGCAGCAAAGGCAGTCTTTTGAACACTGAAGCTTTCTTT
TRBJ1-5 | 14 | . | . | TRBV5-1 | CASSLESGHQPQHF | TGCGCCAGCAGCTTGGAGTCAGGCCATCAGCCCCAGCATTTT
TRBJ2-3 | 13 | many | . | TRBV2 | CASSIRPVQTQYF | TGTGCCAGCAGTATTCGACCAGTTCAGACGCAGTATTTT
TRBJ1-1 | 13 | few | . | TRBV25-1 | CASSLTRRTEAFF | TGTGCCAGCAGCCTGACCCGACGCACGGAAGCTTTCTTT
TRBJ2-7 | 13 | many | . | TRBV7-9 | CASSLVAAGEQYF | TGTGCCAGCAGCTTAGTTGCCGCCGGAGAGCAGTACTTC
TRBJ2-7 | 13 | many | . | TRBV30 | CAWSSGPKPEQYF | TGTGCCTGGAGTTCCGGCCCCAAGCCCGAGCAGTACTTC
TRBJ1-5 | 16 | few | . | TRBV20-1 | CSARDSRQVNHQPQHF | TGCAGTGCTAGAGACAGCCGACAGGTCAATCATCAGCCCCAGCATTTT
TRBJ2-6 | 19 | few | . | TRBV7-2 | CASSLEYRLRLPGANVLTF | TGTGCCAGCAGCTTAGAGTACCGCCTACGGTTACCTGGGGCCAACGTCCTGACTTTC
TRBJ2-3 | 12 | . | . | TRBV19 | CASKASTDTQYF | TGTGCCAGTAAGGCTTCCACAGATACGCAGTATTTT
TRBJ2-3 | 16 | few | . | TRBV2 | CASKPTRREETDTQYF | TGTGCCAGCAAGCCGACACGCAGGGAGGAGACAGATACGCAGTATTTT
TRBJ2-7 | 16 | . | . | TRBV10-3 | CAISDDLGDTGEEQYF | TGTGCCATCAGTGATGATCTGGGTGATACCGGAGAAGAGCAGTACTTC
TRBJ2-1 | 15 | many | . | TRBV28 | CASFRRSGAYNEQFF | TGTGCCAGCTTTAGGCGTAGTGGGGCCTACAATGAGCAGTTCTTC
TRBJ1-4 | 16 | many | TRBD1 | TRBV5-5 | CASSSARRGKGEKLFF | TGTGCCAGCAGCTCTGCTCGCAGGGGGAAGGGTGAAAAACTGTTTTTT
TRBJ2-2 | 16 | many | TRBD2 | TRBV29-1 | CSVPGSGGANTGELFF | TGCAGCGTCCCCGGATCGGGAGGCGCCAACACCGGGGAGCTGTTTTTT
TRBJ2-5 | 14 | . | TRBD2 | TRBV7-2 | CASSFGGAGETQYF | TGTGCCAGCAGCTTCGGGGGGGCAGGGGAGACCCAGTACTTC